One T cell receptor beta chain is described in this entry. The target antigen is unknown. Random hexamers were used to reverse transcribe an amount of roughly 0.5 to 1 ug RNA. The amplification used immunoSEQ multiplex PCR on TCR beta CDR3; it spanned 54 Vbeta and 13 Jbeta. TCRdb used MiXCR to reprocess the immunoSEQ multiplex PCR reads, holding one entry per CDR3 protein. The sample contains more than 70,000 distinct CDR3 sequences, over 80% of which appear only once. Germline V gives CDR1 MNHEY, CDR2 SVGAGI. With 5 bases removed from V and 4 bases from J, the gap between germline ends came to 5 bases. The length of the CDR3 is 12 residues. These data belong to a study of CD8 T cells in Susac syndrome. Findings and limits, study-wide: By the study's own acknowledgment, its TCR sequencing and HLA analysis included relatively few individuals.

The chain joins TRBV6-5 to TRBJ2-2; D remains unclear. Sequencing was done on a sample of CD8+ T cells from PBMCs. This clonotype was sampled from a human donor in good health. The CDR3 DNA reads TGTGCCAGCAGTAGCCTCACCGGGGAGCTGTTTTTT. Amino acids: CASSSLTGELFF.